This is a list of T cell receptor beta chains from one sample in a study of T cell changes during pregnancy in multiple sclerosis. Repertoires were generated with immunoSEQ multiplex PCR, while TCRdb's copy carries only in-frame clones and drops some. The sample yields under 45,000 clones, around 91% seen once. This material consisted of CD4+ T cells from peripheral blood mononuclear cells, taken in the second trimester of pregnancy. The receptor set was obtained from a female donor in good health, enrolled as a control in a pregnancy study. Each CDR3 is given with its conserved first and last residue. The order of the fields is D gene, J gene, clone size, V gene, CDR3 DNA, CDR3 protein. D genes are given only for firm matches. Not every row has a clone size; where given, it reads once, few, many or a size class.

TRBD1,TRBJ1-5,-,TRBV7-2,TGTGCCAGCAGCCAAGACAGGGGAAATCAGCCCCAGCATTTT,CASSQDRGNQPQHF
TRBD1,TRBJ1-1,once,TRBV6-6,TGTGCCGTACAGGGGGCACGGTTCACTGAAGCTTTCTTT,CAVQGARFTEAFF
-,TRBJ1-6,-,TRBV2,TGTGCCAGCAGTGAACGAACAGTTTATTCACCCCTCCACTTT,CASSERTVYSPLHF
TRBD1,TRBJ1-3,-,TRBV5-1,TGCGCCAGCAGCCACCGGGACAGTAAACGAAACACCATATATTTT,CASSHRDSKRNTIYF
TRBD1,TRBJ2-3,-,TRBV5-1,TGCGCCAGCAGCTTGGCCGGGACAGGGGCAGATACGCAGTATTTT,CASSLAGTGADTQYF
-,TRBJ2-3,-,TRBV5-1,TGCGCCAGCAGCTTGGTTGGCGGTAACACAGATACGCAGTATTTT,CASSLVGGNTDTQYF
-,TRBJ2-2,-,TRBV15,TGTGCCACCAGTCGGGTTCCGAACACCGGGGAGCTGTTTTTT,CATSRVPNTGELFF
-,TRBJ2-5,-,TRBV7-2,TGTGCCAGCAGCTTTGGGGGGGAGACCCAGTACTTC,CASSFGGETQYF
TRBD1,TRBJ2-1,-,TRBV19,TGTGCCAGTAGGCTGGACAGGGCCTCCTACAATGAGCAGTTCTTC,CASRLDRASYNEQFF
-,TRBJ1-4,-,TRBV5-1,TGCGCCAGCAGCCCCCGGAGGGGGGGAGGGGAAAAACTGTTTTTT,CASSPRRGGGEKLFF
TRBD2,TRBJ2-5,-,TRBV19,TGTGCCAGTAGTATAACCCCCAAATCTAGCGGGAGGCACCAAGAGACCCAGTACTTC,CASSITPKSSGRHQETQYF
TRBD1,TRBJ1-3,-,TRBV14,TGTGCCAGCAGCCACCGACAGGGAGCAGGAAACACCATATATTTT,CASSHRQGAGNTIYF
-,TRBJ2-1,once,TRBV30,TGTGCCTGGAGTGTAGGGCCAGCGGGTGACATTGAGCAGTTCTTC,CAWSVGPAGDIEQFF
TRBD1,TRBJ1-5,-,TRBV12-5,TGTGCTAGTGGTCCGGGACAGGGCAATCAGCCCCAGCATTTT,CASGPGQGNQPQHF
TRBD1,TRBJ2-7,-,TRBV7-9,TGTGCCAGCAGCTTAGCCCGGACAGGGAGAGGGTTCGAGCAGTACTTC,CASSLARTGRGFEQYF
TRBD1,TRBJ2-4,-,TRBV10-1,TGCGCCAGCCGACAGGGTGGTGCCAAAAACATTCAGTACTTC,CASRQGGAKNIQYF
-,TRBJ2-1,-,TRBV11-3,TGTGCCAGCAGCTTAACAGGCGGGATATTCAATGAGCAGTTCTTC,CASSLTGGIFNEQFF
TRBD2,TRBJ2-2,-,TRBV19,TGTGCCAGTAGTATAGTCGGGAGGGCCGGCGGGGAGCTGTTTTTT,CASSIVGRAGGELFF
-,TRBJ2-1,-,TRBV9,TGTGCCAGCAGCGTAGCTGTCAGCGCCAATGAGCAGTTCTTC,CASSVAVSANEQFF
TRBD1,TRBJ1-2,-,TRBV27,TGTGCCAGCAGCTGGGACAGGACTAACTATGGCTACACCTTC,CASSWDRTNYGYTF
-,TRBJ1-3,once,TRBV28,TGTGCCAGCAGTCCAGGCGAGGGATTCTCTGGAAACACCATATATTTT,CASSPGEGFSGNTIYF